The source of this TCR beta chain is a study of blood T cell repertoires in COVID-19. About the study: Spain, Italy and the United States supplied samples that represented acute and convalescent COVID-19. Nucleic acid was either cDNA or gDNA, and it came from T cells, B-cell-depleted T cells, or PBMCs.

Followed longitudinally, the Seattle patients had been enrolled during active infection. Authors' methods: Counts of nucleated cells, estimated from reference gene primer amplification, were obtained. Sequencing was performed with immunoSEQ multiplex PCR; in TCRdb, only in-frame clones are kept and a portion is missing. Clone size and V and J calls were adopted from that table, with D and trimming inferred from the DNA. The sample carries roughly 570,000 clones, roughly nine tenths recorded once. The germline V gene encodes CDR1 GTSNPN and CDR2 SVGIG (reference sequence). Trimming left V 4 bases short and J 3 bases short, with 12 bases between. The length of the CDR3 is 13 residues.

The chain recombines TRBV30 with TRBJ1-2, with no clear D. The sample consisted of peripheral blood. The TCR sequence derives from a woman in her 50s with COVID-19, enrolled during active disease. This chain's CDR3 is CAWNSGIDYGYTF. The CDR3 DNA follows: TGTGCCTGGAACTCGGGGATAGACTATGGCTACACCTTC.